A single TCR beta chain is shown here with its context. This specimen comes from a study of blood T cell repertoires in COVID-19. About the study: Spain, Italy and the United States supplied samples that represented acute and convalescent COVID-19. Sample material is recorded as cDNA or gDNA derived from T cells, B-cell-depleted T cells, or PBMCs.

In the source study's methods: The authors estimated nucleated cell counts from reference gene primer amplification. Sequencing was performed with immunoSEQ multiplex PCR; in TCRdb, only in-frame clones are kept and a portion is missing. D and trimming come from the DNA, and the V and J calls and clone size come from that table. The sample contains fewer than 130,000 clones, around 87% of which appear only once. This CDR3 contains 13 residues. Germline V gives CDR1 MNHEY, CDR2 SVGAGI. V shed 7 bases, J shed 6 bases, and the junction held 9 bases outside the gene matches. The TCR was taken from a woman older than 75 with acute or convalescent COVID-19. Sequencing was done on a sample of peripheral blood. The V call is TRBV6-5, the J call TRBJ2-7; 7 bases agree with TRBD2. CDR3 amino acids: CASTRGEFGEQYF. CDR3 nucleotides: TGTGCCAGCACCCGGGGGGAATTCGGCGAGCAGTACTTC.